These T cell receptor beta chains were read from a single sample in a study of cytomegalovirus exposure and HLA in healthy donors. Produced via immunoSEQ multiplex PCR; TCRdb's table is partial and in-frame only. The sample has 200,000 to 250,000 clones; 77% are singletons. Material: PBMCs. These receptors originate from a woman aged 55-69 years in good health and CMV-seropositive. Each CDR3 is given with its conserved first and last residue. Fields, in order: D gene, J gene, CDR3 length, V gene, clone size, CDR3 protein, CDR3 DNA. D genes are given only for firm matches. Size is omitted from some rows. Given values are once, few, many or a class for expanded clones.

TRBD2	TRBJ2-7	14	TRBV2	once	CASRPGLTGYEQYF	TGTGCCAGCAGACCGGGACTAACGGGCTACGAGCAGTACTTC
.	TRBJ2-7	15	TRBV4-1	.	CASSQVAAQAYEQYF	TGCGCCAGCAGCCAAGTTGCGGCTCAAGCCTACGAGCAGTACTTC
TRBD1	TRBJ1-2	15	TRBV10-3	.	CAISEPDRGNYGYTF	TGTGCCATCAGTGAGCCCGACAGGGGTAACTATGGCTACACCTTC
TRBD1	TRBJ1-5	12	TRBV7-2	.	CASGQDFEPQHF	TGTGCCAGCGGACAGGATTTCGAGCCCCAGCATTTT
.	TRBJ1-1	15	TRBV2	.	CASTAPGYSGTEAFF	TGTGCCAGCACTGCACCAGGGTATTCAGGCACTGAAGCTTTCTTT
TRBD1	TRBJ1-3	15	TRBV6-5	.	CASGAGQGSGNTIYF	TGTGCCAGCGGTGCTGGACAGGGCTCTGGAAACACCATATATTTT
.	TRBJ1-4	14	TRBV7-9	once	CASSLQGSNEKLFF	TGTGCCAGCAGCTTACAGGGGTCTAATGAAAAACTGTTTTTT
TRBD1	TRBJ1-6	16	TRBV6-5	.	CASSYSGTGGNSPLHF	TGTGCCAGCAGTTACTCCGGGACAGGGGGGAATTCACCCCTCCACTTT
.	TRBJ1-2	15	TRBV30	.	CAWSPRGQKHYGYTF	TGTGCCTGGAGTCCCCGAGGGCAGAAACACTATGGCTACACCTTC
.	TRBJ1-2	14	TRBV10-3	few	CAISEARISYGYTF	TGTGCCATCAGTGAGGCCAGAATTTCTTATGGCTACACCTTC
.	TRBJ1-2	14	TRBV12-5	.	CASGLVGSPYGYTF	TGTGCTAGTGGTTTGGTTGGCAGTCCCTATGGCTACACCTTC
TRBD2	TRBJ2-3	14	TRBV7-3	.	CASSPFGGGDTQYF	TGTGCCAGCAGCCCGTTCGGGGGGGGAGATACGCAGTATTTT
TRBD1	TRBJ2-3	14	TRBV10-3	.	CAIMTDRYPDTQYF	TGTGCCATCATGACGGACAGGTACCCAGATACGCAGTATTTT
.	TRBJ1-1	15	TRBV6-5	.	CASSVTGFMNTEAFF	TGTGCCAGCAGTGTCACCGGTTTCATGAACACTGAAGCTTTCTTT
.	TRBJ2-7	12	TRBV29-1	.	CSVVKQGGEQYF	TGCAGCGTTGTGAAACAGGGGGGGGAGCAGTACTTC
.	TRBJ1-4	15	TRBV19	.	CASTSWGKPNEKLFF	TGTGCCAGTACCTCCTGGGGCAAACCGAATGAAAAACTGTTTTTT
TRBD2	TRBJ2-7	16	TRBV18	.	CASSPRSPSGTNEQYF	TGTGCCAGCTCACCACGGTCGCCTAGCGGGACCAACGAGCAGTACTTC
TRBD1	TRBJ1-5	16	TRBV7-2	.	CASSSRLTGLDQPQHF	TGTGCCAGCAGCTCCCGACTGACAGGGTTAGATCAGCCCCAGCATTTT